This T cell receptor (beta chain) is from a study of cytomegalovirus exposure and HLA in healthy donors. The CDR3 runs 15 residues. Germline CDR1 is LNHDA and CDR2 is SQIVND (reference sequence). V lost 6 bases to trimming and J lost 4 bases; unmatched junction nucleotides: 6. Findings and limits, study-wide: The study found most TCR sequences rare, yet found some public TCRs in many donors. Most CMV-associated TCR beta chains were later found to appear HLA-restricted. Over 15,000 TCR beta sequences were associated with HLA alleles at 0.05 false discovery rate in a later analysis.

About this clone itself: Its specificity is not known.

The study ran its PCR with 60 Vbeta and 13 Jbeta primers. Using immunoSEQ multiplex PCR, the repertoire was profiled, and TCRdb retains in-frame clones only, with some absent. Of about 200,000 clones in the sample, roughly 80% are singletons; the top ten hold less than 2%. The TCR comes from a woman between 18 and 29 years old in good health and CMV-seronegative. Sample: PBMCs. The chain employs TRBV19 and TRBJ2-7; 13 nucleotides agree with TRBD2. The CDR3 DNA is TGTGCCAGTAGGACCGGGACTAGCGGGGTGTACGAGCAGTACTTC. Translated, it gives CASRTGTSGVYEQYF. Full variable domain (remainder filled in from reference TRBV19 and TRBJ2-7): DGGITQSPKYLFRKEGQNVTLSCEQNLNHDAMYWYRQDPGQGLRLIYYSQIVNDFQKGDIAEGYSVSREKKESFPLTVTSAQKNPTAFYLCASRTGTSGVYEQYFGPGTRLTVT.